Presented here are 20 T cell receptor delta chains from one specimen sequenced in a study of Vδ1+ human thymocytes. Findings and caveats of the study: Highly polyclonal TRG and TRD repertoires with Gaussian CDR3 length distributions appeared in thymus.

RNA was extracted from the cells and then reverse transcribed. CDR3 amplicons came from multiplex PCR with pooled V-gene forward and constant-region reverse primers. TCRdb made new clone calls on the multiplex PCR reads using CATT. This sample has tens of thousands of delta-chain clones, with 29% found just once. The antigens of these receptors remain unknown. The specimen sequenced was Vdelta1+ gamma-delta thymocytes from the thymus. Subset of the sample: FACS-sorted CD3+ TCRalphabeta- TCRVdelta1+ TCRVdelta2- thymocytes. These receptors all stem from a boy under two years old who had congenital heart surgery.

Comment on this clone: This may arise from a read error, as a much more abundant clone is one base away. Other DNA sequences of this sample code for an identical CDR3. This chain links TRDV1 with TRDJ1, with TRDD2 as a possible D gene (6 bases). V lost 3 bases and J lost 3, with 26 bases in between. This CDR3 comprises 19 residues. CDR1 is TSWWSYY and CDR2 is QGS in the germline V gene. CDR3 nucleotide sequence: TGTGCTCTTGGGGAGCCCGCACACTTCCTGGGTACCGCACCCGATAAACTCATCTTT. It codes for CALGEPAHFLGTAPDKLIF.

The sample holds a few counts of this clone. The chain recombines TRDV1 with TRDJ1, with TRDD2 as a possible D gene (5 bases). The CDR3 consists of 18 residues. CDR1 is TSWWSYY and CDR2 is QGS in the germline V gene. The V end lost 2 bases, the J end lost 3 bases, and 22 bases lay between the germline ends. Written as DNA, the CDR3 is TGTGCTCTTGGGGAAGCCGCAATCTTCCCTTCAAAATCCGATAAACTCATCTTT. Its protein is CALGEAAIFPSKSDKLIF.

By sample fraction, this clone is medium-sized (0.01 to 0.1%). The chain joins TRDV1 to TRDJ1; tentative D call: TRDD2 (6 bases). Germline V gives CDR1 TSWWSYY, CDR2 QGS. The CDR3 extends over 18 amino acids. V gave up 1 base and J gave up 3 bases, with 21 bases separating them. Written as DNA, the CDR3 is TGTGCTCTTGGGGAACCCCCCTTCCCCTACCCTTCATCCGATAAACTCATCTTT. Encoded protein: CALGEPPFPYPSSDKLIF.

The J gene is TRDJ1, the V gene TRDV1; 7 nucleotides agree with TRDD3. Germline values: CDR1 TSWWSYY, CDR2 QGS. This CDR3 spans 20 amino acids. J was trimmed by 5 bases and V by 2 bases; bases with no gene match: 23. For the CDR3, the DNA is TGTGCTCTTGGGGAAACCTGGCCATTCCGGGGGATTGGTGATTCTGATAAACTCATCTTT. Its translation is CALGETWPFRGIGDSDKLIF.

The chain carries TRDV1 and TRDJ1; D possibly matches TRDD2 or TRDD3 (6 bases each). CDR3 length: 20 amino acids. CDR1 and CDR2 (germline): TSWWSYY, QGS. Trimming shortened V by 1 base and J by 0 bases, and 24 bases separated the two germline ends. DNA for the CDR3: TGTGCTCTTGGGGAACACACTCCTACTTCGACTGGGCTTTACACCGATAAACTCATCTTT. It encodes CALGEHTPTSTGLYTDKLIF.

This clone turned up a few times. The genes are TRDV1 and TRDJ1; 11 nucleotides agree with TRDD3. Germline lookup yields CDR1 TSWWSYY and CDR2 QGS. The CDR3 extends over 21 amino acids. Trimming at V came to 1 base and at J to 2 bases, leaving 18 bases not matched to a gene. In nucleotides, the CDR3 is TGTGCTCTTGGGGAACCATGCCTGCTGGGGGATACAGGGGTTATGACCGATAAACTCATCTTT. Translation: CALGEPCLLGDTGVMTDKLIF.

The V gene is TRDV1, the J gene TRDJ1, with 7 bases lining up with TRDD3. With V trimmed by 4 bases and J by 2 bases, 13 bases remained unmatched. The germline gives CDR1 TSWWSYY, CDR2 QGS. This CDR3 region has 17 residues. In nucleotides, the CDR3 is TGTGCTCTTGGGGCTTCCCGCCGGTACTGGGGTACCGATAAACTCATCTTT. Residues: CALGASRRYWGTDKLIF.

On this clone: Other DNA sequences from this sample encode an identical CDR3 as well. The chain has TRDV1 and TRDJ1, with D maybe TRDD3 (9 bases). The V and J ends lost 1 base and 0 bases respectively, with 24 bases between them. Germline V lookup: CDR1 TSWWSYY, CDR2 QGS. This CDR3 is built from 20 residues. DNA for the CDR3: TGTGCTCTTGGGGAACCCCTTCCTATCGGGGGATACCAGTACACCGATAAACTCATCTTT. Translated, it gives CALGEPLPIGGYQYTDKLIF.

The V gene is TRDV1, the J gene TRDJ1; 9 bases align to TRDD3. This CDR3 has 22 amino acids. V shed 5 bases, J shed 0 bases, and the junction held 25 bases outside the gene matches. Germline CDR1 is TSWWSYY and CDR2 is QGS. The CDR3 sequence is CALGTQTYVGKTGGLDTDKLIF. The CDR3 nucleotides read TGTGCTCTTGGGACGCAAACCTACGTTGGGAAGACTGGGGGACTTGACACCGATAAACTCATCTTT.

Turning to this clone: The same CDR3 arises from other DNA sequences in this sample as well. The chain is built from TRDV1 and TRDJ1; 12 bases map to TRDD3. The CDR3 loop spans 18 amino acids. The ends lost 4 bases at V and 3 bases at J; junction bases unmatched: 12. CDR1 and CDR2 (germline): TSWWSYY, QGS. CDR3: CALGVRPSAGGYADKLIF. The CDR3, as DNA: TGTGCTCTTGGGGTACGCCCTTCAGCTGGGGGATACGCCGATAAACTCATCTTT.

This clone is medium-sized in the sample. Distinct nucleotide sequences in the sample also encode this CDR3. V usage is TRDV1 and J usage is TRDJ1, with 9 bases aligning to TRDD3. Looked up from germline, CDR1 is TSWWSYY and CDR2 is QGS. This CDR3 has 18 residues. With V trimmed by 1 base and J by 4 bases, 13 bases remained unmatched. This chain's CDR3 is CALGERQGGIPWSDKLIF. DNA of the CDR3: TGTGCTCTTGGGGAACGACAAGGGGGGATACCATGGAGCGATAAACTCATCTTT.

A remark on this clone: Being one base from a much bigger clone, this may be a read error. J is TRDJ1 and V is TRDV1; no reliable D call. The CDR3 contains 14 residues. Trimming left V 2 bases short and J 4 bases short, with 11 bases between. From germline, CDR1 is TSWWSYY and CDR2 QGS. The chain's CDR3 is CALGESKLIDKLIF. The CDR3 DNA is TGTGCTCTTGGGGAAAGTAAGCTCATCGATAAACTCATCTTT.

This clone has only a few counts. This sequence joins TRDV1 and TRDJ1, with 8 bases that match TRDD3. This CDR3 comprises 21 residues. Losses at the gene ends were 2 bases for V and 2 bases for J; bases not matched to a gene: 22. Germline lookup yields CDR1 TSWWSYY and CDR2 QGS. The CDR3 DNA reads TGTGCTCTTGGGGAAGGGCGACGTGATCAGTGGGGGATCTATTCGACCGATAAACTCATCTTT. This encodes CALGEGRRDQWGIYSTDKLIF.

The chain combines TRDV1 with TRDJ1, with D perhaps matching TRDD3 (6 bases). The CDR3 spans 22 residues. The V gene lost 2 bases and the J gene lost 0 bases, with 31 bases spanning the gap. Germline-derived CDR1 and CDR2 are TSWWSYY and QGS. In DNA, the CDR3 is TGTGCTCTTGGGGAAAGTGGGGCTATTCGGTTTGGTCGGATACTAAACACCGATAAACTCATCTTT. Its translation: CALGESGAIRFGRILNTDKLIF.

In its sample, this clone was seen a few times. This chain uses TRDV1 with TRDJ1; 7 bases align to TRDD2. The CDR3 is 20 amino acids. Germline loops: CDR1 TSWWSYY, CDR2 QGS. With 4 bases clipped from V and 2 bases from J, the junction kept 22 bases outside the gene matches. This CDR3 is CALGVTPSFSPIKRTDKLIF. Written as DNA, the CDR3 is TGTGCTCTTGGGGTGACGCCTTCCTTTTCCCCTATAAAGAGGACCGATAAACTCATCTTT.

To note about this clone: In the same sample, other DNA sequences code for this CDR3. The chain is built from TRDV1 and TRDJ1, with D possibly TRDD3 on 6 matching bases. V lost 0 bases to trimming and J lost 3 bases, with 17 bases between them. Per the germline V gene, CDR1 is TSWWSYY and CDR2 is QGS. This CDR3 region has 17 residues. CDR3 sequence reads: CALGELGGGTLADKLIF. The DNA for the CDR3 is TGTGCTCTTGGGGAACTCGGCGGGGGGACCTTGGCCGATAAACTCATCTTT.

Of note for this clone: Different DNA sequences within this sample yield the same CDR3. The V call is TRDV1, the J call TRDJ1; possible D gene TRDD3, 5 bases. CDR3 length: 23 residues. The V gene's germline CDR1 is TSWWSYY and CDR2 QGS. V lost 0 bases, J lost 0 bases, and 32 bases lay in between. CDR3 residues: CALGELGGVATGTGTVHTDKLIF. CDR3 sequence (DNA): TGTGCTCTTGGGGAACTAGGGGGGGTTGCTACGGGTACTGGAACAGTGCACACCGATAAACTCATCTTT.

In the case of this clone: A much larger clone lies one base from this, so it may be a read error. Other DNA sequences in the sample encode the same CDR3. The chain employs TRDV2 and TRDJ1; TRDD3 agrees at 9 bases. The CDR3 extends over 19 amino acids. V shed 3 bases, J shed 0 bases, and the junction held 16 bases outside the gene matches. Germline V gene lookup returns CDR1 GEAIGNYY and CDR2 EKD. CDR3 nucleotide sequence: TGTGCCTGTGACCCCCTCCTACAGGGGGATACTCGCTACACCGATAAACTCATCTTT. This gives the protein CACDPLLQGDTRYTDKLIF.

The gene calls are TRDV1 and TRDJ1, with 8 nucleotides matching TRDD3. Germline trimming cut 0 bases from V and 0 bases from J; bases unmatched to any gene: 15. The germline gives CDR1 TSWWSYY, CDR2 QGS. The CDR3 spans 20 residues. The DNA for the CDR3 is TGTGCTCTTGGGGAACTAGGTCCTTTGGGGGATCCGAAAAACACCGATAAACTCATCTTT. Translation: CALGELGPLGDPKNTDKLIF.

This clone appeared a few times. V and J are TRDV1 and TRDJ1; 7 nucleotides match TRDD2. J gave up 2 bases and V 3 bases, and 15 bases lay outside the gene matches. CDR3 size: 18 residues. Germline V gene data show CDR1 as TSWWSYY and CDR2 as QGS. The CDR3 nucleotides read TGTGCTCTTGGGGAGAGCCGTTCCTACCCACTGACGACCGATAAACTCATCTTT. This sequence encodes CALGESRSYPLTTDKLIF.